This record looks at one T cell receptor beta chain sequence and its context. Through a sample-barcoded 5' primer and a J-beta primer mix, a second PCR was run for roughly 6 to 12 cycles. One entry per CDR3 protein, called by TCRdb with MiXCR from the 5' RACE reads. The repertoire consists of approximately 2,000,000 distinct CDR3 sequences, with roughly two fifths occurring once and the leading ten covering roughly 24%. This specimen belongs to a study of blood T cells in healthy people across ages. Germline V CDR1 and CDR2: DFQATT, SNEGSKA (reference sequence). V was trimmed by 3 bases and J by 6 bases, leaving 16 bases between them. This CDR3 contains 14 residues.

The V and J genes are TRBV20-1 and TRBJ2-3; D gene uncertain. Sequenced sample: blood. This TCR was sampled from a human donor in good health. As DNA, the CDR3 is TGCAGTGCTAGTAGTAACCTAGTGAAGGATACGCAGTATTTT. Protein product: CSASSNLVKDTQYF.